What follows describes a single T cell receptor beta chain. The sample holds other DNA sequences that translate to the same CDR3. The V gene lost 3 bases and the J gene lost 2 bases, with 7 bases spanning the gap. In germline, CDR1 is LGHNA, CDR2 YSLEER. This CDR3 spans 13 amino acids. These data come from a study of blood T cell repertoires in COVID-19. Whole-study context: Spain, Italy and the United States supplied samples that represented acute and convalescent COVID-19. Nucleic acid was either cDNA or gDNA, and it came from T cells, B-cell-depleted T cells, or PBMCs.

In the authors' workflow: From reference gene primer amplification, estimates of nucleated cell counts were derived. Sequenced by immunoSEQ multiplex PCR; TCRdb stores in-frame clones only, minus some. The V and J calls and the clone size are those of that table, but D and trimming were determined from the DNA. The data show 250,000 to 300,000 clones, roughly 91% seen once. The sample comprised peripheral blood. This TCR was recovered from a woman aged 35 to 49 who had recovered from COVID-19. The chain employs TRBV4-3 and TRBJ1-1, with D unresolved. CDR3 region: CASSQAGNTEAFF. The DNA for the CDR3 is TGCGCCAGCAGCCAGGCAGGTAACACTGAAGCTTTCTTT.